The next 8 T cell receptor beta chains were all read from a single sample in a study of human T cells and chemical hapten exposure. Unfractionated whole blood yielded total RNA. TCRdb re-called the 5' RACE reads through MiXCR, storing one row per CDR3 protein. The sample comprises approximately 150,000 distinct CDR3 sequences, around 4.1% of which are singletons, and 1.2% to 1.5% rests with the top ten. These receptor sequences come from a female donor in good health.

This clonotype was seen ten or more times. The CDR3 DNA sequence: TGTGCCAGCAGAATAGGGTGGGCAGGGGACGAGCAGTACTTC. This codes for CASRIGWAGDEQYF. The chain joins TRBV5-6 to TRBJ2-7; TRBD1 might be the D (6 bases). The CDR3 runs to 14 residues. V was shortened by 5 bases and J by 5 bases, with 17 bases between the two germline ends. Germline loops: CDR1 SGHDT, CDR2 YYEEEE. The complete variable domain, with remaining parts taken from reference TRBV5-6 and TRBJ2-7, reads DAGVTQSPTHLIKTRGQQVTLRCSPKSGHDTVSWYQQALGQGPQFIFQYYEEEERQRGNFPDRFSGHQFPNYSSELNVNALLLGDSALYLCASRIGWAGDEQYFGPGTRLTVT.

This clonotype appeared many times. J is TRBJ2-3 and V is TRBV7-9; TRBD1 agrees at 9 bases. This CDR3 comprises 15 residues. CDR1 and CDR2 (germline): SEHNR, FQNEAQ (reference sequence). With V trimmed by 7 bases and J by 5 bases, 10 bases remained unmatched. The chain's CDR3 is CASKPRTGVLDTQYF. The CDR3 DNA follows: TGTGCCAGCAAACCCCGGACAGGGGTGTTAGATACGCAGTATTTT.

V is TRBV5-1 and J is TRBJ2-3; TRBD2 matches at 15 bases. V gave up 4 bases and J gave up 1 base; unmatched junction bases: 7. The CDR3 runs 18 residues. Germline V CDR1 and CDR2: SGHRS, YFSETQ. The CDR3 DNA sequence: TGCGCCAGCAGCCTTGGACTAGCGGGGGGGTCCGGCACAGATACGCAGTATTTT. Translating gives CASSLGLAGGSGTDTQYF.

There are many counts of this clonotype. The chain carries TRBV7-9 and TRBJ1-4; no definite D call. The CDR3 spans 16 residues. V was cut by 5 bases and J by 0 bases, with 13 bases left in between. Germline V gives CDR1 SEHNR, CDR2 FQNEAQ (reference sequence). The CDR3 coding sequence is TGTGCCAGCAGCCCCGATGGCGGACCAACTAATGAAAAACTGTTTTTT. Its translation: CASSPDGGPTNEKLFF.

This clonotype occurred many times. CDR3 sequence reads: CSARGTSGGSDTQYF. As DNA, the CDR3 is TGCAGTGCTCGAGGGACTAGCGGGGGAAGCGATACGCAGTATTTT. The chain uses TRBV20-1 and TRBJ2-3; TRBD2 matches at 14 bases. CDR3 length equals 15 residues. CDR1 and CDR2 from the germline V gene are DFQATT and SNEGSKA (reference sequence). V lost 5 bases to trimming and J lost 6 bases; unmatched junction nucleotides: 7.

The chain couples TRBV28 to TRBJ1-5, with 8 nucleotides matching TRBD1. The CDR3 length is 14 residues. Losses at the gene ends were 5 bases for V and 5 bases for J; bases not matched to a gene: 5. The germline gives CDR1 MDHEN, CDR2 SYDVKM. This chain's CDR3 is CASSPGTGYQPQHF. The CDR3, as DNA: TGTGCCAGCAGTCCGGGGACAGGTTATCAGCCCCAGCATTTT. Looking up the rest from reference TRBV28 and TRBJ1-5 gives the full variable domain: DVKVTQSSRYLVKRTGEKVFLECVQDMDHENMFWYRQDPGLGLRLIYFSYDVKMKEKGDIPEGYSVSREKKERFSLILESASTNQTSMYLCASSPGTGYQPQHFGDGTRLSIL.

Many counts were recorded for this clonotype. The J gene is TRBJ2-7, the V gene TRBV20-1, with 8 bases that match TRBD2. The germline CDR1 and CDR2 sequences are DFQATT and SNEGSKA (reference sequence). The J segment lost 0 bases and the V segment lost 4 bases, leaving 8 bases of the junction unmatched. The CDR3 is 15 residues long. CDR3 coding DNA: TGCAGTGCTATGTGGACGGGACTAGACTCCTACGAGCAGTACTTC. It codes for CSAMWTGLDSYEQYF.

This clonotype was counted ten times or more. This chain uses TRBV7-2 with TRBJ1-2; D is unresolved. This CDR3 region has 16 residues. Trimming removed 4 bases from V and 1 base from J, with 16 bases in between. In germline, CDR1 is SGHTA, CDR2 FQGNSA. CDR3 nucleotides: TGTGCCAGCAGCTCACCGCTAGAATCCAGTAACTATGGCTACACCTTC. Protein: CASSSPLESSNYGYTF.